This TCR beta chain was profiled in a study of shared clonotypes between healthy human individuals. The CDR3 has 14 amino acids. The germline CDR1 and CDR2 sequences are LNHDA and SQIVND (reference sequence). V was trimmed by 6 bases and J by 5 bases, leaving 16 bases between them. On this clone itself: Its antigen is still unknown.

General study results and limits: The genetic and exposure-history diversity represented was limited by few donors. When compared with the clonotypes that were shared by all four sorted-subset donors, the non-shared clonotypes turned out to have lower generation probabilities.

Method: immunoSEQ multiplex PCR; TCRdb's copy keeps in-frame clones and lacks some. The sample has millions of clones, about 93% seen once. Terminally differentiated effector memory CD45RA+ cells were excluded from the naive CD8 cells, which were CD45RO-negative and positively selected for CCR7. This receptor was obtained from a man aged 18 to 29 in good health. Some clones in this sample may be carry-over from other donors' samples. The gene calls are TRBV19 and TRBJ2-5; D possibly corresponds to TRBD1 (5 bases). Sequenced input: naive CD8+ T cells from PBMCs. The CDR3 sequence is CASSNGAWPETQYF. The CDR3 DNA reads TGTGCCAGTAGCAATGGGGCCTGGCCGGAGACCCAGTACTTC.